The sequence of this T cell receptor (beta chain) was determined in a study of T and B cells in COVID-19 patients. About the research overall: Median age was approximately 35 years in the recovered cohort and 67 years in the active-infection cohort. Of approximately 20 active-infection patients, 15 to 18 carried comorbidities linked to unfavorable COVID-19 outcome. General observations from the study: Highly clonal in active COVID-19, TRB repertoires exceeded healthy-donor diversity and richness at recovery.

Multiplex PCR with BIOMED2 TRB-A/B primer pools amplified TRB rearrangements. In TCRdb, the multiplex PCR reads were re-called with MiXCR into one record per CDR3 protein. The table has 13,000 to 15,000 distinct CDR3 sequences, 25% to 30% seen once. The CDR3 length is 14 residues. Trimming took 2 bases from V and 6 from J, leaving 13 bases between them. CDR1 and CDR2 from the germline V gene are SGHVT and SQSDAQ. With regard to this clonotype: Its antigen is currently unknown.

Each TRB amplification used about 230-550 ng of genomic DNA from blood. Material for sequencing was blood. The chain is built from TRBV7-4 and TRBJ1-2, with D perhaps matching TRBD1 (6 bases). The clonotype comes from a human donor who had recovered from COVID-19. The CDR3 loop is CASSLYSGADGYTF. The CDR3 DNA reads as TGTGCCAGCAGCTTATACTCAGGGGCGGATGGCTACACCTTC.